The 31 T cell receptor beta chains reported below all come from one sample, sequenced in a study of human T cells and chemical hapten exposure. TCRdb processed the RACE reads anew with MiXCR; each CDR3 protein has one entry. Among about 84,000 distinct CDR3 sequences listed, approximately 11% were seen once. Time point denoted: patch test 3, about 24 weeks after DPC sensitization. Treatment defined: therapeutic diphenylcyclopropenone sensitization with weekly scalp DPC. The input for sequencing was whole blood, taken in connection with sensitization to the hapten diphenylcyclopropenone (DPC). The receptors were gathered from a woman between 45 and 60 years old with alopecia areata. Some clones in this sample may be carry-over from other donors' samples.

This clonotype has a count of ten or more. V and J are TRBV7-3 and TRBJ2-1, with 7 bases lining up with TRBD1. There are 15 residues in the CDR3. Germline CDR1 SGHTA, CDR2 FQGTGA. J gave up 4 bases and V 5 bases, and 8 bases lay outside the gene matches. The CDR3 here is CASSPRPGQYNEQFF. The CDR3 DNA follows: TGTGCCAGCAGCCCCCGCCCGGGACAGTACAATGAGCAGTTCTTC.

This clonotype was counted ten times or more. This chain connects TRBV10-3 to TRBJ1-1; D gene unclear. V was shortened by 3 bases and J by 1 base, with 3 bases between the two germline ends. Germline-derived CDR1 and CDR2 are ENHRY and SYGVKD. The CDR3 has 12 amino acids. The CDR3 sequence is CAISERNTEAFF. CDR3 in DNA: TGTGCCATCAGTGAAAGGAACACTGAAGCTTTCTTT.

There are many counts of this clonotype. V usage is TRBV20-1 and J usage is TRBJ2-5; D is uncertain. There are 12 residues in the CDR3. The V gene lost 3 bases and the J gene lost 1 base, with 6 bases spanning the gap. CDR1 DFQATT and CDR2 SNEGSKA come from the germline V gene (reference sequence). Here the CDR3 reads CSASKTQETQYF. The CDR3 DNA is TGCAGTGCTAGCAAGACCCAAGAGACCCAGTACTTC.

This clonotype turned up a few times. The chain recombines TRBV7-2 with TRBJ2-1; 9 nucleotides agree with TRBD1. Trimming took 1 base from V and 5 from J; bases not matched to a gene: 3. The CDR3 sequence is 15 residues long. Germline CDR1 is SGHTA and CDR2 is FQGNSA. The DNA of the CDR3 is TGTGCCAGCAGCTTAGGGGGACAGGGTAACAATGAGCAGTTCTTC. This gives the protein CASSLGGQGNNEQFF. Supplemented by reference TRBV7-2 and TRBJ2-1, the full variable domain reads GAGVSQSPSNKVTEKGKDVELRCDPISGHTALYWYRQSLGQGLEFLIYFQGNSAPDKSGLPSDRFSAERTGGSVSTLTIQRTQQEDSAVYLCASSLGGQGNNEQFFGPGTRLTVL.

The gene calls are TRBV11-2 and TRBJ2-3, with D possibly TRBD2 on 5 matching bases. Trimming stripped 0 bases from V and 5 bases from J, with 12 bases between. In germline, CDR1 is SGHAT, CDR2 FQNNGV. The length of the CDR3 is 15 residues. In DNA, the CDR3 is TGTGCCAGCAGCTTAGATCCGCATGCGGGAGATACGCAGTATTTT. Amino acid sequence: CASSLDPHAGDTQYF.

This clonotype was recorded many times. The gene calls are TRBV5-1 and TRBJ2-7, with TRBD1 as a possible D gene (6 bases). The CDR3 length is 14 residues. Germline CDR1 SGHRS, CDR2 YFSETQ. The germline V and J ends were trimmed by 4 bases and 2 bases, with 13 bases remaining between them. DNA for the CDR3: TGCGCCAGCAGCCACGGGACATTGACCTACGAGCAGTACTTC. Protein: CASSHGTLTYEQYF.

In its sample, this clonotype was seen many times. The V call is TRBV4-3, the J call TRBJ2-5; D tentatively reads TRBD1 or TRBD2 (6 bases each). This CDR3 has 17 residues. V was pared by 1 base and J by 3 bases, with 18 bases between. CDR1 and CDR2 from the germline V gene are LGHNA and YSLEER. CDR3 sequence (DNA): TGCGCCAGCAGCCAAGGAGGGGGGACCCCAAAAGAAGAGACCCAGTACTTC. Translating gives CASSQGGGTPKEETQYF.

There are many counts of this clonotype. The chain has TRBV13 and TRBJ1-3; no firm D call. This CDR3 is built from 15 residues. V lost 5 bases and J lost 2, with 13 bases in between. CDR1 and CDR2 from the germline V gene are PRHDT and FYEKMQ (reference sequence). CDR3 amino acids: CASSQGPGPGNTIYF. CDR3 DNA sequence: TGTGCCAGCAGCCAAGGACCTGGGCCTGGAAACACCATATATTTT.

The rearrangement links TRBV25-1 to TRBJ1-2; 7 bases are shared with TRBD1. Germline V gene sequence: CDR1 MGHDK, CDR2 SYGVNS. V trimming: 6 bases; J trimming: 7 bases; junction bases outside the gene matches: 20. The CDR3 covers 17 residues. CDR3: CASSPRDRAAHGRGYTF. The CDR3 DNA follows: TGTGCCAGCAGCCCACGGGACAGAGCGGCTCACGGGCGTGGCTACACCTTC.

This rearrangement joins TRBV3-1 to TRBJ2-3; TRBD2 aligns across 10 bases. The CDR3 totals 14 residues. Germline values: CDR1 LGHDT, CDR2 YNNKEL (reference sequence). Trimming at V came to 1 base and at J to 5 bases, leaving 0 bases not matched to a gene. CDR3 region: CASSQGLAGDTQYF. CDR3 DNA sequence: TGTGCCAGCAGCCAAGGACTAGCGGGAGATACGCAGTATTTT.

The CDR3 here is CASSFRPSGMTGELFF. The CDR3 DNA reads TGTGCCAGCAGCTTTCGGCCTAGCGGGATGACCGGGGAGCTGTTTTTT. The chain couples TRBV7-2 to TRBJ2-2; 9 bases line up with TRBD2. V was clipped by 3 bases and J by 5 bases; unmatched bases: 7. Germline V gene lookup returns CDR1 SGHTA and CDR2 FQGNSA. This CDR3 has 16 amino acids.

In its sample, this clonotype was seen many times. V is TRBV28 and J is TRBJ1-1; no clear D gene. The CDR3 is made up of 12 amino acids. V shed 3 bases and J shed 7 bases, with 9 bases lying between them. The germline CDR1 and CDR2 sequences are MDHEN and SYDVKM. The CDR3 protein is CASSLSRFEAFF. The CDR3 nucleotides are TGTGCCAGCAGTTTGTCAAGGTTTGAAGCTTTCTTT.

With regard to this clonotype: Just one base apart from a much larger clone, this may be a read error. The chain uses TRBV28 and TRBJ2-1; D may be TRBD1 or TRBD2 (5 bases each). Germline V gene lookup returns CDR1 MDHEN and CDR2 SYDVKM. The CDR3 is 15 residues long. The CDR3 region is CAGSLTPRGPGEQFF. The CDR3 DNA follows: TGTGCCGGCAGTTTGACGCCGAGGGGACCCGGGGAGCAGTTCTTC.

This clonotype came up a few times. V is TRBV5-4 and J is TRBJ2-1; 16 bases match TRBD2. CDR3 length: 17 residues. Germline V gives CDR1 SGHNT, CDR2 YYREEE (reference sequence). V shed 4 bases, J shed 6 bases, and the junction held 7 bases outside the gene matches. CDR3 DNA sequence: TGTGCCAGCAGCACGGGACTAGCGGGAGGGTATCTCAATGAGCAGTTCTTC. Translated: CASSTGLAGGYLNEQFF. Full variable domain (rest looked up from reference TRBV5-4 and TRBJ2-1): ETGVTQSPTHLIKTRGQQVTLRCSSQSGHNTVSWYQQALGQGPQFIFQYYREEENGRGNFPPRFSGLQFPNYSSELNVNALELDDSALYLCASSTGLAGGYLNEQFFGPGTRLTVL.

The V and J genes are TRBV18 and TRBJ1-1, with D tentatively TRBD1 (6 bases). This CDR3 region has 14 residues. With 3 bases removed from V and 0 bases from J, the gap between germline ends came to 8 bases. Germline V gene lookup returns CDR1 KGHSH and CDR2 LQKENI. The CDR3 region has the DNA TGTGCCAGCTCACCTAGGGGGGTGAACACTGAAGCTTTCTTT. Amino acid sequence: CASSPRGVNTEAFF.

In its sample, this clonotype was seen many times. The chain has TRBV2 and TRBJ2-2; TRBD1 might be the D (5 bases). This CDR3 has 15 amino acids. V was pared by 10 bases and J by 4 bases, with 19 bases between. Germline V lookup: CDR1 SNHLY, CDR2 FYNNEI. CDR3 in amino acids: CATQGLGVGTGELFF. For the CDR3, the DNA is TGTGCCACCCAAGGGTTAGGGGTCGGCACCGGGGAGCTGTTTTTT. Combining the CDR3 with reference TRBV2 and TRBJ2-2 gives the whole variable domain EPEVTQTPSHQVTQMGQEVILRCVPISNHLYFYWYRQILGQKVEFLVSFYNNEISEKSEIFDDQFSVERPDGSNFTLKIRSTKLEDSAMYFCATQGLGVGTGELFFGEGSRLTVL.

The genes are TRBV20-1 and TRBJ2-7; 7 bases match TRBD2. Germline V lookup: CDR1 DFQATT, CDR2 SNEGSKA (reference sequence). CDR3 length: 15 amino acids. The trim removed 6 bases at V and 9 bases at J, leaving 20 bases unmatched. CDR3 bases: TGCAGTGCGCCCTCGCCGCAGCGGGACGGGAATCGGCAGTACTTC. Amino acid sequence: CSAPSPQRDGNRQYF.

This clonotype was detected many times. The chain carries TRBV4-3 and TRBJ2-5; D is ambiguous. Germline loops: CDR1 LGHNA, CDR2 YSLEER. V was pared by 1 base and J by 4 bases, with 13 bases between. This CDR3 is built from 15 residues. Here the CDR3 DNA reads TGCGCCAGCAGCCAAGCTGCTGGGTGGTCAGAGACCCAGTACTTC. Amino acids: CASSQAAGWSETQYF.

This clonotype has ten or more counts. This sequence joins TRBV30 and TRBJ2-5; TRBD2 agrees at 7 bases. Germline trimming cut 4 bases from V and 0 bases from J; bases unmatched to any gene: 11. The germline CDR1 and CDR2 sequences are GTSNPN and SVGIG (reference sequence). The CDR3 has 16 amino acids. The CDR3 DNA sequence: TGTGCCTGGAAAAGGGCTAGCGGACCGTACCAAGAGACCCAGTACTTC. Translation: CAWKRASGPYQETQYF.

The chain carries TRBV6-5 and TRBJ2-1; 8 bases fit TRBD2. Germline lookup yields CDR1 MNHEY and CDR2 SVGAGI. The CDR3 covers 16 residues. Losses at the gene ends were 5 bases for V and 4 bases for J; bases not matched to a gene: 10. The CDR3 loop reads CASSPWGGGLYNEQFF. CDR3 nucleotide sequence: TGTGCCAGCAGTCCGTGGGGCGGGGGGTTATACAATGAGCAGTTCTTC.

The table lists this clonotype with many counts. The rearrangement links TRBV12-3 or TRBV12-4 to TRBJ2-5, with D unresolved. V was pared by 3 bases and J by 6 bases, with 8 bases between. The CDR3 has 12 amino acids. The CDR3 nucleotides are TGTGCCAGCAGTTTGGAGAGCCAGACCCAGTACTTC. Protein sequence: CASSLESQTQYF.

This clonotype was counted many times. For the CDR3, the DNA is TGTGCCAGCAGGCGGGACAGCGGAAAACTGTTTTTT. Protein: CASRRDSGKLFF. This rearrangement joins TRBV7-6 to TRBJ1-4, with 7 bases fitting TRBD1. V gave up 6 bases and J gave up 10 bases; unmatched junction bases: 5. Per the germline V gene, CDR1 is SGHVS and CDR2 is FNYEAQ. This CDR3 is 12 amino acids long.

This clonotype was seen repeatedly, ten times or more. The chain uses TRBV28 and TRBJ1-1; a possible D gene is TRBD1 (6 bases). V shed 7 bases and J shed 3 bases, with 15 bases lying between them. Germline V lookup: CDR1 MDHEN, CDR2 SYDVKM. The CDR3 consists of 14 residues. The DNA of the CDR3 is TGTGCCAGCACCCTAGGGGGGGTGGACACTGAAGCTTTCTTT. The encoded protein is CASTLGGVDTEAFF.

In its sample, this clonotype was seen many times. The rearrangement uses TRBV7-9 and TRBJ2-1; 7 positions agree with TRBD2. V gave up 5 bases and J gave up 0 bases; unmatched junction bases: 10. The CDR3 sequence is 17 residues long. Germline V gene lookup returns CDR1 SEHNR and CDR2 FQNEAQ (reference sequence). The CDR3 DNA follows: TGTGCCAGCAGCACACAAGGACTAGTAGGCTCCTACAATGAGCAGTTCTTC. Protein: CASSTQGLVGSYNEQFF.

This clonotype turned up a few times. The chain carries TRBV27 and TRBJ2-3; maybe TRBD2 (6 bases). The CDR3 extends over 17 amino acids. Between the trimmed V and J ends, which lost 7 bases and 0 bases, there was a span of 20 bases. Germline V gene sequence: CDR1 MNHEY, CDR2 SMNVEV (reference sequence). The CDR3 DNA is TGTGCCAGCACGACCACCTGGGACTTCTCTAGCACAGATACGCAGTATTTT. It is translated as CASTTTWDFSSTDTQYF.

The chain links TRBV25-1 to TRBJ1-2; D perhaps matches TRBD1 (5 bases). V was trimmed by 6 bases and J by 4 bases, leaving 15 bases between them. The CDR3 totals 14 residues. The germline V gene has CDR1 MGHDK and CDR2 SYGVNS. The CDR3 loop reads CASSQRSRVYGYTF. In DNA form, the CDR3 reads TGTGCCAGCAGCCAAAGGTCCAGGGTCTATGGCTACACCTTC.

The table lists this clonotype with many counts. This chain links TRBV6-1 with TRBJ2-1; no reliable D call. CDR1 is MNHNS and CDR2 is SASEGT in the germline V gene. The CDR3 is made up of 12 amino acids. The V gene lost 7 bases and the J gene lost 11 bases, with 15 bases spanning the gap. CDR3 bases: TGTGCCAGCAACCCCCGGTACGGCCAGCAGTTCTTC. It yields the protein CASNPRYGQQFF.

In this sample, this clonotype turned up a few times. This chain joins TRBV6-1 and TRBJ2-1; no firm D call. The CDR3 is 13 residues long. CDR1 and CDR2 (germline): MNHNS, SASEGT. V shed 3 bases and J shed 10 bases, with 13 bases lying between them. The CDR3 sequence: CASSDPIRGEQFF. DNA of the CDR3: TGTGCCAGCAGTGACCCTATACGAGGCGAGCAGTTCTTC.

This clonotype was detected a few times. The CDR3 loop reads CASSWGQGTFGYTF. The CDR3 DNA reads as TGTGCCAGCAGTTGGGGACAGGGCACCTTTGGCTACACCTTC. The gene calls are TRBV28 and TRBJ1-2; 9 positions match TRBD1. This CDR3 has 14 amino acids. V dropped 4 bases and J dropped 7; count of bases not matched to a gene: 7. Germline CDR1 MDHEN, CDR2 SYDVKM.

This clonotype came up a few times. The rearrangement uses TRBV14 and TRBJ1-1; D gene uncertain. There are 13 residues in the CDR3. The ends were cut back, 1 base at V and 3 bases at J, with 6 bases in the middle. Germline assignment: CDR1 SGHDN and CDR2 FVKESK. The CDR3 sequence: CASSQGVYTEAFF. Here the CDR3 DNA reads TGTGCCAGCAGCCAAGGGGTCTACACTGAAGCTTTCTTT.

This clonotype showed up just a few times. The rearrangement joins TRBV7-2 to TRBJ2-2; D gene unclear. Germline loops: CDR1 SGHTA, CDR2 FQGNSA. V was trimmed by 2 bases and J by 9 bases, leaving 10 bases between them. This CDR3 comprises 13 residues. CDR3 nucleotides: TGTGCCAGCAGCTTAAATGGTGGCCGGGAGCTGTTTTTT. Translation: CASSLNGGRELFF. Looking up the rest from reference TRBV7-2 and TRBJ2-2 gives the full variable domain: GAGVSQSPSNKVTEKGKDVELRCDPISGHTALYWYRQSLGQGLEFLIYFQGNSAPDKSGLPSDRFSAERTGGSVSTLTIQRTQQEDSAVYLCASSLNGGRELFFGEGSRLTVL.